These 2 T cell receptor beta chains were sequenced from one sample in a study of T cells after yellow fever vaccination. Via MiXCR, TCRdb re-called the 5' RACE reads, giving one row per CDR3 protein. The sample lists around 600,000 distinct CDR3 sequences; over 9% were seen once. The source was PBMCs, collected on the day of the yellow fever booster vaccination. The receptors were sampled from a man between 25 and 39 years old who received the YFV17D yellow fever vaccine.

V gene TRBV5-1 combines with J gene TRBJ2-1; TRBD1 matches 7 bases. Per germline, CDR1 SGHRS and CDR2 YFSETQ. The CDR3 totals 16 residues. The V gene end was trimmed by 3 bases and the J gene end by 1 base; junction bases not matched to a gene: 7. The CDR3 region has the DNA TGCGCCAGCAGCTCCGACAGGGTCAGGTCCTACAATGAGCAGTTCTTC. Protein sequence: CASSSDRVRSYNEQFF.

This clonotype was counted between two and nine times. The genes are TRBV29-1 and TRBJ2-3; D is undetermined. V was cut by 4 bases and J by 4 bases, with 6 bases left in between. Germline-derived CDR1 and CDR2 are SQVTM and ANQGSEA. The CDR3 consists of 11 residues. The CDR3 loop reads CSVAIADTQYF. In DNA form, the CDR3 reads TGCAGCGTTGCTATCGCAGATACGCAGTATTTT.